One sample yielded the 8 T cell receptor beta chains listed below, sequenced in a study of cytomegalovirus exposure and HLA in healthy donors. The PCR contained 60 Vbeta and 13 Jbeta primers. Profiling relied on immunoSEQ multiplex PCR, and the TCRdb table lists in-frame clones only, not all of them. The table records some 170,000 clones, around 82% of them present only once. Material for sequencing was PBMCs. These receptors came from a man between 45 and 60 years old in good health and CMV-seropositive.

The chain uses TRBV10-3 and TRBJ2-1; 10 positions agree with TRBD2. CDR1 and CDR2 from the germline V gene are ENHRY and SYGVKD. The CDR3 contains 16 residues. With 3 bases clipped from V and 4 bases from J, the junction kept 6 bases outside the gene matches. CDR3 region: CAISDSGGPLYNEQFF. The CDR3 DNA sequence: TGTGCCATCAGTGATAGCGGGGGGCCCCTTTACAATGAGCAGTTCTTC.

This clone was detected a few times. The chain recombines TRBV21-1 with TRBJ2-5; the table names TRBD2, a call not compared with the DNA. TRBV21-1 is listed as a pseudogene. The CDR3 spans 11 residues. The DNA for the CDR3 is TGTGCCAGCATCGCGGAAGAGGACCAGTACTTC. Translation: CASIAEEDQYF.

CDR3 in DNA: TGTGCCAGAAGCACGGAGGGGATAGATTACGAGCAGTACTTC. This codes for CARSTEGIDYEQYF. J is TRBJ2-7 and V is TRBV21-1; the table's D call, TRBD2, was not checked against the DNA. TRBV21-1 is flagged as a pseudogene. The CDR3 has 14 residues.

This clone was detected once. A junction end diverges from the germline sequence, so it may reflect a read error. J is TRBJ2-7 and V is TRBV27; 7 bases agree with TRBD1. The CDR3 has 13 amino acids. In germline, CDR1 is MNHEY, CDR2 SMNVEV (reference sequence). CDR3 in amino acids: CASSRDRSYEKYF. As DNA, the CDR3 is TGTGCCAGCAGTCGGGACAGATCCTACGAGAAGTACTTC.

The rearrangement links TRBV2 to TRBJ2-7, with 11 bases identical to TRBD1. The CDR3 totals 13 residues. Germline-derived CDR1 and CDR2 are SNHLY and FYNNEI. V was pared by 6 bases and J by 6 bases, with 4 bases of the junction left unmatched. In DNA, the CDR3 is TGTGCCAGCAGAAAGGGGACAGGGGGCGAGCAGTACTTC. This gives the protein CASRKGTGGEQYF.

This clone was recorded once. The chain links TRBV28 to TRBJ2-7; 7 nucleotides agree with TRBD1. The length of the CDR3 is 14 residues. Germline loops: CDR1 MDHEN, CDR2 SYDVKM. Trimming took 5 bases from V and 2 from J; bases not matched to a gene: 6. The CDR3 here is CASSEGQPPYEQYF. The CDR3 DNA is TGTGCCAGCAGTGAGGGACAGCCGCCCTACGAGCAGTACTTC.

CDR3 DNA sequence: TGTGCCAGTAGTGGAGAGATGAGCTCTGGAAACACCATATATTTT. This codes for CASSGEMSSGNTIYF. The gene calls are TRBV19 and TRBJ1-3; D gene unclear. Germline-derived CDR1 and CDR2 are LNHDA and SQIVND (reference sequence). The germline V and J ends were trimmed by 5 bases and 0 bases, with 11 bases remaining between them. The CDR3 length is 15 residues.

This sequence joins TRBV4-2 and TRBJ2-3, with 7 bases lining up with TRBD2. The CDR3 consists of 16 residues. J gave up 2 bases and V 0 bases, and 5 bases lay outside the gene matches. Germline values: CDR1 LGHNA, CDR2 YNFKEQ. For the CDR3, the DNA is TGTGCCAGCAGCCAAGAGTCTAGCGGAAACACAGATACGCAGTATTTT. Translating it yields CASSQESSGNTDTQYF.